A single T cell receptor beta chain is shown here with its context. Trimming removed 1 base from V and 4 bases from J; junction bases left unmatched: 8. This CDR3 region has 16 residues. CDR1 and CDR2 (germline): SGHNT, YYREEE (reference sequence). Using immunoSEQ multiplex PCR, the repertoire was profiled, and TCRdb retains in-frame clones only, with some absent. The sample includes over 250,000 clones, just under 90% of them seen just once. These data are taken from a study of blood T cell repertoires in COVID-19. Study details: T cells, B-cell-depleted T cells, or PBMCs provided the cDNA or gDNA that served as material.

The origin of this receptor is a woman between 50 and 59 years old with COVID-19, enrolled during active disease. What was sequenced was peripheral blood. V gene TRBV5-4 combines with J gene TRBJ2-1, with 7 nucleotides matching TRBD1. The CDR3 bases are TGTGCCAGCAGCTTGTCGGTTTGGGACAGATACAATGAGCAGTTCTTC. Translated, it gives CASSLSVWDRYNEQFF. Full variable domain (rest looked up from reference TRBV5-4 and TRBJ2-1): ETGVTQSPTHLIKTRGQQVTLRCSSQSGHNTVSWYQQALGQGPQFIFQYYREEENGRGNFPPRFSGLQFPNYSSELNVNALELDDSALYLCASSLSVWDRYNEQFFGPGTRLTVL.